The sequence of this TCR beta chain was determined in a study of a mutant IDH1 vaccine in newly diagnosed glioma. The wider study: Vaccinations were initiated 4-6 weeks following radiotherapy alone, or were given together with temozolomide cycles. Among treated patients, about 62% were male and about 40% female, and mean age was 40.4 years. Pretreatment consisted of radiotherapy, temozolomide, or both, with most receiving both.

Trimming removed 2 bases at V and 3 bases at J, with 11 bases between. In germline, CDR1 is SGHDN, CDR2 FVKESK. The CDR3 has 15 residues. Study-wide results and caveats: Patients showed vaccine-induced immune responses at a rate of under 95%.

The sample's time point: week 11, during vaccination. It was 300 ug of mutant IDH1 20-mer peptide that made up each vaccine dose, given with topical imiquimod. Concerning this clone: No antigen is known for it.

Clones were read by immunoSEQ multiplex PCR, and TCRdb kept only the in-frame ones, dropping some. The table has approximately 64,000 clones, roughly 80% seen once. Source: PBMCs, taken from a glioma patient whose treatment included an IDH1 peptide vaccine. This clonotype was obtained from a woman in her forties or fifties with glioma. V and J are TRBV14 and TRBJ1-5; D may be TRBD1 (6 bases). The CDR3 sequence: CASSQFRGFNQPQHF. CDR3 nucleotide sequence: TGTGCCAGCAGCCAATTCAGGGGTTTCAATCAGCCCCAGCATTTT.